One sample yielded the 27 T cell receptor beta chains listed below, sequenced in a study of cytomegalovirus exposure and HLA in healthy donors. A multiplex PCR was run with 60 Vbeta primers and 13 Jbeta primers. Produced via immunoSEQ multiplex PCR; TCRdb's table is partial and in-frame only. The sample lists 100,000 or so clones; around 77% were seen once. Sequencing used PBMCs. The source of these receptors is a man aged 35 to 55 in good health and CMV-seropositive.

CDR3 sequence: CASSLVGSTEAFF. For the CDR3, the DNA is TGTGCCAGCAGCTTGGTCGGGAGCACTGAAGCTTTCTTT. The chain combines TRBV5-4 with TRBJ1-1, with D unresolved. Germline CDR1 SGHNT, CDR2 YYREEE (reference sequence). The V and J ends lost 0 bases and 4 bases respectively, with 7 bases between them. The CDR3 is 13 residues long.

The chain has TRBV7-9 and TRBJ2-1; a weak D match, TRBD2 (5 bases). Germline assignment: CDR1 SEHNR and CDR2 FQNEAQ (reference sequence). V was cut by 6 bases and J by 10 bases, with 13 bases left in between. This CDR3 comprises 12 residues. The CDR3 protein is CASSPLQREQFF. The CDR3 DNA reads TGTGCCAGCAGTCCCTTACAGCGGGAGCAGTTCTTC.

The V gene is TRBV28, the J gene TRBJ1-5; D uncertain. Per germline, CDR1 MDHEN and CDR2 SYDVKM. The CDR3 has 14 amino acids. V lost 3 bases and J lost 7, with 13 bases in between. CDR3 nucleotides: TGTGCCAGCAGTTTCAAGACTAATGGGCAGCCCCAGCATTTT. Residues: CASSFKTNGQPQHF.

The chain carries TRBV4-1 and TRBJ2-7; no definite D call. This CDR3 has 17 amino acids. The V gene lost 2 bases and the J gene lost 3 bases, with 20 bases spanning the gap. Germline CDR1 MGHRA, CDR2 YSYEKL. The CDR3: CASSQFLGIVTHYEQYF. CDR3 sequence (DNA): TGCGCCAGCAGCCAATTCCTGGGCATAGTTACACACTACGAGCAGTACTTC.

The chain carries TRBV7-3 and TRBJ2-7, with D perhaps TRBD1 (5 bases). Germline V gives CDR1 SGHTA, CDR2 FQGTGA. The V end was cut by 4 bases, the J end by 6 bases, with 10 bases between. This CDR3 region has 12 residues. The DNA for the CDR3 is TGTGCCAGCAGCTCCCTGGGGCGCGAGCAGTACTTC. This sequence encodes CASSSLGREQYF.

The chain couples TRBV7-2 to TRBJ1-3; no clear D gene. This CDR3 has 16 amino acids. Deletions cut 1 base from V and 0 bases from J, with 10 bases between. The germline gives CDR1 SGHTA, CDR2 FQGNSA. CDR3 amino acids: CASSLVIASSGNTIYF. The CDR3 DNA reads TGTGCCAGCAGCTTAGTGATAGCCTCCTCTGGAAACACCATATATTTT.

The chain combines TRBV19 with TRBJ2-2; possibly TRBD1 for D (6 bases). Germline values: CDR1 LNHDA, CDR2 SQIVND (reference sequence). Trimming removed 0 bases from V and 7 bases from J, with 12 bases in between. The CDR3 loop spans 15 amino acids. CDR3 DNA: TGTGCCAGTAGTATAGACGGCAGGGGTATCGGGGAGCTGTTTTTT. It specifies CASSIDGRGIGELFF.

The rearrangement uses TRBV4-2 and TRBJ2-3; 11 bases line up with TRBD2. Germline V lookup: CDR1 LGHNA, CDR2 YNFKEQ. There are 19 residues in the CDR3. Trimming at V came to 4 bases and at J to 5 bases, leaving 17 bases not matched to a gene. This CDR3 is CASSRAPLPSGGSQDTQYF. The CDR3 nucleotides are TGTGCCAGCAGCCGCGCTCCTCTCCCTAGCGGGGGGTCCCAAGATACGCAGTATTTT.

The CDR3: CASSEAGGTDTQYF. For the CDR3, the DNA is TGTGCCAGCAGCGAGGCAGGGGGCACAGATACGCAGTATTTT. The chain has TRBV13 and TRBJ2-3, with D perhaps TRBD1 (6 bases). The CDR3 spans 14 residues. The V end lost 5 bases, the J end lost 1 base, and 10 bases lay between the germline ends. Per germline, CDR1 PRHDT and CDR2 FYEKMQ (reference sequence).

The rearrangement links TRBV27 to TRBJ2-3, with TRBD2 matching 7 bases. Trimming took 4 bases from V and 1 from J; bases not matched to a gene: 11. This CDR3 is built from 17 residues. The germline V gene has CDR1 MNHEY and CDR2 SMNVEV (reference sequence). CDR3 loop: CASSSQSRAGGTDTQYF. CDR3 nucleotides: TGTGCCAGCAGTTCGCAATCCAGGGCGGGGGGCACAGATACGCAGTATTTT.

The chain uses TRBV5-6 and TRBJ2-1; 9 nucleotides match TRBD1. The CDR3 runs to 15 residues. J was trimmed by 3 bases and V by 2 bases; bases with no gene match: 3. Per germline, CDR1 SGHDT and CDR2 YYEEEE. CDR3 nucleotides: TGTGCCAGCAGCTTCCGGGACAGGGTCTACAATGAGCAGTTCTTC. Its protein is CASSFRDRVYNEQFF.

J is TRBJ1-1 and V is TRBV7-9, with D unclear. Germline CDR1 SEHNR, CDR2 FQNEAQ (reference sequence). This CDR3 comprises 11 residues. V lost 8 bases, J lost 3 bases, and 7 bases lay in between. The CDR3 nucleotides read TGTGCCAGCCAGAGGGACACTGAAGCTTTCTTT. Its protein is CASQRDTEAFF. Full variable domain (rest looked up from reference TRBV7-9 and TRBJ1-1): DTGVSQNPRHKITKRGQNVTFRCDPISEHNRLYWYRQTLGQGPEFLTYFQNEAQLEKSRLLSDRFSAERPKGSFSTLEIQRTEQGDSAMYLCASQRDTEAFFGQGTRLTVV.

The chain combines TRBV7-6 with TRBJ2-1, with D possibly matching TRBD2 (5 bases). The CDR3 is 15 amino acids. CDR1 and CDR2 from the germline V gene are SGHVS and FNYEAQ. V lost 8 bases and J 0 bases, leaving 14 bases between the germline ends. The CDR3 loop reads CASRLTGSSYNEQFF. In DNA form, the CDR3 reads TGTGCCAGCCGACTGACTGGGAGCTCCTACAATGAGCAGTTCTTC.

This sequence joins TRBV7-2 and TRBJ2-7; possible D gene TRBD1, 6 bases. The CDR3 extends over 14 amino acids. Germline V gene sequence: CDR1 SGHTA, CDR2 FQGNSA. The V end lost 5 bases, the J end lost 7 bases, and 18 bases lay between the germline ends. The CDR3 bases are TGTGCCAGCAGCCGGGACCGCAGGGGCCAAGAGCAGTACTTC. As protein: CASSRDRRGQEQYF.

This clone was seen only a few times. This chain links TRBV15 with TRBJ2-1, with a possible D match to TRBD1 (6 bases). V lost 5 bases and J 7 bases, leaving 12 bases between the germline ends. The length of the CDR3 is 13 residues. The germline V gene has CDR1 LNHNV and CDR2 YYDKDF (reference sequence). DNA for the CDR3: TGTGCCACCAGCGTAGGGACACTTAATGAGCAGTTCTTC. Amino acid sequence: CATSVGTLNEQFF.

Worth noting for this clone: Mismatch with germline at one junction end may stem from a read error. The chain has TRBV7-7 and TRBJ2-2, with 10 bases that match TRBD2. Germline V gives CDR1 SSHAT, CDR2 FNYEAQ (reference sequence). The CDR3 extends over 16 amino acids. CDR3 in DNA: TGTGCTAGCAGCCCGCTCAGCGGGGGGGCGGTCGGGGAGCTGTTTTTT. This sequence encodes CASSPLSGGAVGELFF.

This chain joins TRBV28 and TRBJ2-5; TRBD2 might be the D (5 bases). This CDR3 is built from 13 residues. The V gene's germline CDR1 is MDHEN and CDR2 SYDVKM. The ends were cut back, 3 bases at V and 5 bases at J, with 10 bases in the middle. CDR3 amino acids: CASSFPSLETQYF. CDR3 in DNA: TGTGCCAGCAGTTTTCCTAGCTTGGAGACCCAGTACTTC.

The chain carries TRBV29-1 and TRBJ1-4; 7 bases are shared with TRBD1. Germline V gene sequence: CDR1 SQVTM, CDR2 ANQGSEA. The CDR3 spans 13 residues. Germline trimming cut 2 bases from V and 10 bases from J; bases unmatched to any gene: 7. The CDR3 sequence: CSVENHRDRKLFF. DNA of the CDR3: TGCAGCGTTGAAAATCATCGGGACAGAAAACTGTTTTTT. The variable domain in full, completed from reference TRBV29-1 and TRBJ1-4, reads SAVISQKPSRDICQRGTSLTIQCQVDSQVTMMFWYRQQPGQSLTLIATANQGSEATYESGFVIDKFPISRPNLTFSTLTVSNMSPEDSSIYLCSVENHRDRKLFFGSGTQLSVL.

The chain employs TRBV28 and TRBJ1-5; 8 bases are a match to TRBD1. Per germline, CDR1 MDHEN and CDR2 SYDVKM. With 6 bases clipped from V and 1 base from J, the junction kept 8 bases outside the gene matches. There are 16 residues in the CDR3. The CDR3 is CASSSPTGESNQPQHF. The CDR3 DNA is TGTGCCAGCAGCTCTCCGACAGGGGAAAGCAATCAGCCCCAGCATTTT.

The chain links TRBV7-8 to TRBJ2-1; 8 nucleotides line up with TRBD2. This CDR3 spans 16 amino acids. CDR1 and CDR2 (germline): SGHVS, FQNEAQ. V shed 3 bases, J shed 0 bases, and the junction held 4 bases outside the gene matches. CDR3 amino acids: CASSFRSGGSYNEQFF. In DNA, the CDR3 is TGTGCCAGCAGCTTTCGAAGCGGGGGCTCCTACAATGAGCAGTTCTTC.

This sequence joins TRBV10-3 and TRBJ2-2, with TRBD2 identical over 7 bases. The V segment lost 3 bases and the J segment 5 bases; nucleotides outside the gene matches: 9. Germline values: CDR1 ENHRY, CDR2 SYGVKD. The CDR3 consists of 16 residues. The CDR3 DNA sequence: TGTGCCATCAGTGAACCGTTGGGGGGGGGAACCGGGGAGCTGTTTTTT. This codes for CAISEPLGGGTGELFF.

DNA for the CDR3: TGTGCCAGCTCACCTCCGCCGGGACAAGATTCCTATAATTCACCCCTCCACTTT. This sequence encodes CASSPPPGQDSYNSPLHF. The V call is TRBV18, the J call TRBJ1-6; the D gene is possibly TRBD1 (6 bases). The V end lost 3 bases, the J end lost 1 base, and 16 bases lay between the germline ends. CDR3 length: 18 residues. Per germline, CDR1 KGHSH and CDR2 LQKENI.

The chain has TRBV28 and TRBJ1-1; 7 bases line up with TRBD1. V lost 7 bases, J lost 1 base, and 9 bases stayed unmatched. The CDR3 runs to 15 residues. The germline gives CDR1 MDHEN, CDR2 SYDVKM. The CDR3 reads CASIPGDSSNTEAFF. The CDR3 nucleotides are TGTGCCAGCATTCCCGGGGACAGTTCGAACACTGAAGCTTTCTTT.

The V and J genes are TRBV5-1 and TRBJ2-6; D perhaps matches TRBD2 (7 bases). Trimming took 2 bases from V and 4 from J, leaving 10 bases between them. This CDR3 region has 15 residues. CDR1 is SGHRS and CDR2 is YFSETQ in the germline V gene. The CDR3 here is CASSFGGRGANVLTF. The CDR3 region has the DNA TGCGCCAGCAGCTTCGGGGGGCGGGGGGCCAACGTCCTGACTTTC.

This chain links TRBV4-2 with TRBJ2-5; TRBD1 matches 9 bases. The trim removed 0 bases at V and 2 bases at J, leaving 4 bases unmatched. Germline-derived CDR1 and CDR2 are LGHNA and YNFKEQ. This CDR3 has 16 residues. CDR3 in DNA: TGTGCCAGCAGCCAAGATCGGGGGACAGGGCAAGAGACCCAGTACTTC. Amino acid sequence: CASSQDRGTGQETQYF.

The chain combines TRBV6-5 with TRBJ2-7; TRBD2 matches 7 bases. Germline V lookup: CDR1 MNHEY, CDR2 SVGAGI. V lost 2 bases and J lost 1; bases outside the gene matches: 2. CDR3 length: 14 amino acids. This chain's CDR3 is CASSYRGDSYEQYF. CDR3 coding DNA: TGTGCCAGCAGTTACCGGGGGGATTCCTACGAGCAGTACTTC.

With respect to this clone: The sample carries other DNA sequences with the same CDR3. The chain combines TRBV18 with TRBJ1-5, with 9 bases matching TRBD1. V was pared by 2 bases and J by 4 bases, with 0 bases of the junction left unmatched. CDR3 length equals 14 residues. CDR1 and CDR2 (germline): KGHSH, LQKENI. The CDR3 loop is CASSPGQGNQPQHF. CDR3 DNA: TGTGCCAGCTCACCAGGACAGGGGAATCAGCCCCAGCATTTT. Variable domain in full (rest from reference TRBV18 and TRBJ1-5): NAGVMQNPRHLVRRRGQEARLRCSPMKGHSHVYWYRQLPEEGLKFMVYLQKENIIDESGMPKERFSAEFPKEGPSILRIQQVVRGDSAAYFCASSPGQGNQPQHFGDGTRLSIL.